This T cell receptor (beta chain) was retrieved from a study of cytomegalovirus exposure and HLA in healthy donors. Study conclusions and caveats: Of the V segments, some could not be distinguished, including TRBV6-2 and TRBV6-3, and were excluded. It was taken for granted in presence/absence analyses that sequencing depth across donors was roughly uniform.

The PCR made use of 60 Vbeta and 13 Jbeta primers. The repertoire was sequenced with immunoSEQ multiplex PCR; TCRdb's copy has only in-frame clones and lacks some. The specimen's table records some 120,000 clones. About this clone itself: What it binds is unknown.

The CDR3 totals 14 residues. V shed 3 bases, J shed 1 base, and the junction held 0 bases outside the gene matches. From germline, CDR1 is SGHRS and CDR2 YFSETQ. The chain couples TRBV5-1 to TRBJ2-7; 11 bases map to TRBD1. This receptor was taken from a young man in good health and CMV-seronegative. Input material: PBMCs. Here the CDR3 DNA reads TGCGCCAGCAGCTGGGACAGGGGGTCCTACGAGCAGTACTTC. It codes for CASSWDRGSYEQYF. The full variable domain, in which reference TRBV5-1 and TRBJ2-7 provide the parts outside the CDR3, is KAGVTQTPRYLIKTRGQQVTLSCSPISGHRSVSWYQQTPGQGLQFLFEYFSETQRNKGNFPGRFSGRQFSNSRSEMNVSTLELGDSALYLCASSWDRGSYEQYFGPGTRLTVT.